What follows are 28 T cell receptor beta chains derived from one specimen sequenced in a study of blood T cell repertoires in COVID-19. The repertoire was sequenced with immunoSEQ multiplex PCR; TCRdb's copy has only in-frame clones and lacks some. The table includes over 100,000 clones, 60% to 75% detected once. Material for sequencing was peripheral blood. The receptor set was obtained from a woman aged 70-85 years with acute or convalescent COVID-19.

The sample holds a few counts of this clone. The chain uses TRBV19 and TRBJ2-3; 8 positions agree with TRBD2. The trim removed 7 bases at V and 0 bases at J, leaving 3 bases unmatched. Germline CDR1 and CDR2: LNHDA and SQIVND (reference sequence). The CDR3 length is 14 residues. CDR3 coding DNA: TGTGCCAGTAATAGCGGGGCTAGCACAGATACGCAGTATTTT. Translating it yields CASNSGASTDTQYF.

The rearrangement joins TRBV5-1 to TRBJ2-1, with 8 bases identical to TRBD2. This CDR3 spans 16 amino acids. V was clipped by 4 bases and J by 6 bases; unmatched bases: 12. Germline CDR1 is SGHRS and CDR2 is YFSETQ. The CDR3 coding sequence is TGCGCCAGCAGCCGGACGGGGGGGCCCCGAGGCAATGAGCAGTTCTTC. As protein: CASSRTGGPRGNEQFF.

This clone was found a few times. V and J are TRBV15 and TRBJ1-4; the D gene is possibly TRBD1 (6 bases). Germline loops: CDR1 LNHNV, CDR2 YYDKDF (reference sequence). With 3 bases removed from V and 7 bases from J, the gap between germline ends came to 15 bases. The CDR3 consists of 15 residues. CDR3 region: CATSRDSVRGEKLFF. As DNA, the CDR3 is TGTGCCACCAGCAGGGACAGTGTCAGAGGTGAAAAACTGTTTTTT. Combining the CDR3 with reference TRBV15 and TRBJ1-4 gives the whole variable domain DAMVIQNPRYQVTQFGKPVTLSCSQTLNHNVMYWYQQKSSQAPKLLFHYYDKDFNNEADTPDNFQSRRPNTSFCFLDIRSPGLGDTAMYLCATSRDSVRGEKLFFGSGTQLSVL.

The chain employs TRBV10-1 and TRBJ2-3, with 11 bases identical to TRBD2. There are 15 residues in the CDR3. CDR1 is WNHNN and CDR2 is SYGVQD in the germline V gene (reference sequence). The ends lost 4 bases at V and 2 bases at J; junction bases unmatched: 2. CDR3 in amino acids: CASSASGGHTDTQYF. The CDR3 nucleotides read TGCGCCAGCAGTGCTAGCGGGGGGCACACAGATACGCAGTATTTT.

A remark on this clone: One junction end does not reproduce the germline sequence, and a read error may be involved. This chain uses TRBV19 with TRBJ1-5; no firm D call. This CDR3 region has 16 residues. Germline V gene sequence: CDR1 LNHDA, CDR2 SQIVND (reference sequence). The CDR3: CASHPVPFISSQPQHF. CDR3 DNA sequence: TGTGCCAGTCACCCCGTCCCTTTTATTAGCAGTCAGCCCCAGCATTTT.

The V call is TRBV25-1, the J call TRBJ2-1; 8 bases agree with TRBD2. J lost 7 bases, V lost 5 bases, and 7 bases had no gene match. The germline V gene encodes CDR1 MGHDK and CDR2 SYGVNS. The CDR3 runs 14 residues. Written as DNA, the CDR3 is TGTGCCAGCAGTTGGGCGGGGGGAGCTAATGAGCAGTTCTTC. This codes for CASSWAGGANEQFF.

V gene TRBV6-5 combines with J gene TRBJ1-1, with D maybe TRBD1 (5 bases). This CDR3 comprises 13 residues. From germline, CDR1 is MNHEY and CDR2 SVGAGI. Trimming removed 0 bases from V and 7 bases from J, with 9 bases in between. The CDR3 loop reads CASSYSPDSEAFF. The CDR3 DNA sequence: TGTGCCAGCAGTTACTCGCCAGACAGTGAAGCTTTCTTT.

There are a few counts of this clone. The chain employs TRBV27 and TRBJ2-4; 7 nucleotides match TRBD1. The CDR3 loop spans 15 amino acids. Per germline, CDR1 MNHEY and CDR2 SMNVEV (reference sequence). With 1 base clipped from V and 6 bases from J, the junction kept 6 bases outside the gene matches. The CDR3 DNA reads TGTGCCAGCAGTTTATATCACAGGGGCGCAAACATTCAGTACTTC. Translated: CASSLYHRGANIQYF.

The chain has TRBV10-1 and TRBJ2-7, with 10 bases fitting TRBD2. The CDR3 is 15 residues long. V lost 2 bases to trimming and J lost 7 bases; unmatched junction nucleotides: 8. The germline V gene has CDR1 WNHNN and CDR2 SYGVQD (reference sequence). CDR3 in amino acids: CASSEHLAGVGEQYF. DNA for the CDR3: TGCGCCAGCAGTGAGCACCTAGCGGGAGTTGGTGAGCAGTACTTC.

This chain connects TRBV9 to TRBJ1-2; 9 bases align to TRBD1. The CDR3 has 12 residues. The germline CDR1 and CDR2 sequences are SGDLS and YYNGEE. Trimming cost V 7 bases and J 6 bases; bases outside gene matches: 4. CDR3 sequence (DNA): TGTGCCAGCGGGGACAGGGCTGATGGCTACACCTTC. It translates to CASGDRADGYTF.

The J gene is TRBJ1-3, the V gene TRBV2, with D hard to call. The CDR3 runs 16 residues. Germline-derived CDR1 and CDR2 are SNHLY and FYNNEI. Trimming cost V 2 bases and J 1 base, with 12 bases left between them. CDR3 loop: CASSEFAGRSGNTIYF. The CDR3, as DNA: TGTGCCAGCAGTGAATTTGCGGGGAGGTCTGGAAACACCATATATTTT.

The CDR3 region is CASSREGRKDNEQFF. CDR3 sequence (DNA): TGTGCCAGCAGCCGGGAGGGCCGGAAAGACAATGAGCAGTTCTTC. The rearrangement uses TRBV7-3 and TRBJ2-1; 8 nucleotides align to TRBD2. This CDR3 has 15 amino acids. The germline V gene encodes CDR1 SGHTA and CDR2 FQGTGA. V gave up 5 bases and J gave up 5 bases; unmatched junction bases: 8.

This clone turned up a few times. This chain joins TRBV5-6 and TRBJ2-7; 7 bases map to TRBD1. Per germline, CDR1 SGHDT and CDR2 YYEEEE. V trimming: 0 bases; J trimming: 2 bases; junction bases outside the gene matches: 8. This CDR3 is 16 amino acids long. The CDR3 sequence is CASSLDSRDRPYEQYF. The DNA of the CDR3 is TGTGCCAGCAGCTTGGATTCCCGGGACAGACCCTACGAGCAGTACTTC.

This CDR3 is CASSQARDRVNTEAFF. DNA for the CDR3: TGCGCCAGCAGCCAAGCCCGGGACAGGGTGAACACTGAAGCTTTCTTT. The J gene is TRBJ1-1, the V gene TRBV4-1, with TRBD1 identical over 9 bases. Germline assignment: CDR1 MGHRA and CDR2 YSYEKL. The CDR3 runs to 16 residues. V lost 1 base to trimming and J lost 0 bases; unmatched junction nucleotides: 3.

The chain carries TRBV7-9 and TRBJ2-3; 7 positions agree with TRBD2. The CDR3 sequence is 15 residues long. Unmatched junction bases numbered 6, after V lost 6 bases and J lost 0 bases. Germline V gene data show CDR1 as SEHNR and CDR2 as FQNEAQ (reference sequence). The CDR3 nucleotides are TGTGCCAGCAGTCGTGGCGGGGGAAGCACAGATACGCAGTATTTT. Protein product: CASSRGGGSTDTQYF.

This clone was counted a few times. The CDR3: CASSVDPGATNEKLFF. The CDR3 nucleotides read TGTGCCAGCAGCGTAGATCCAGGGGCTACTAATGAAAAACTGTTTTTT. The V call is TRBV9, the J call TRBJ1-4, with D possibly TRBD1 on 6 matching bases. This CDR3 spans 16 amino acids. CDR1 and CDR2 from the germline V gene are SGDLS and YYNGEE. With 0 bases removed from V and 2 bases from J, the gap between germline ends came to 11 bases.

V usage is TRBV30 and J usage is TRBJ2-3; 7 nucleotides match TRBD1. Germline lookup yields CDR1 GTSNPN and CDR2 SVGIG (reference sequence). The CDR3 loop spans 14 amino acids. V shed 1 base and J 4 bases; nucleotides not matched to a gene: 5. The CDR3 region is CAWSEGQVPDTQYF. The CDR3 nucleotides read TGTGCCTGGAGTGAAGGACAGGTACCAGATACGCAGTATTTT.

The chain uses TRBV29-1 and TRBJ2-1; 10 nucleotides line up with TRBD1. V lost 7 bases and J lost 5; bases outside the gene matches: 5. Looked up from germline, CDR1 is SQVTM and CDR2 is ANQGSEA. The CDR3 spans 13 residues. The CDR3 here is CSARTGGHNEQFF. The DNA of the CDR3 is TGCAGCGCACGGACAGGGGGACACAATGAGCAGTTCTTC.

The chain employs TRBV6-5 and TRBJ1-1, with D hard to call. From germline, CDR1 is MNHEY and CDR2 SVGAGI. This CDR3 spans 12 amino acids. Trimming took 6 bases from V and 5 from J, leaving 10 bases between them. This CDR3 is CASSIAGTEAFF. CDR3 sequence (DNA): TGTGCCAGCAGCATAGCGGGGACTGAAGCTTTCTTT.

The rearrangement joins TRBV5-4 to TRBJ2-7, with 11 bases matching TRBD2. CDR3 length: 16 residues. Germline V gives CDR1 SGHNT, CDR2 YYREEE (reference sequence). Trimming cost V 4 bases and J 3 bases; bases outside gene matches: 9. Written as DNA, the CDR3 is TGTGCCAGCAGCACCTTAGCGGGAGGGGCTGGCTACGAGCAGTACTTC. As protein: CASSTLAGGAGYEQYF.

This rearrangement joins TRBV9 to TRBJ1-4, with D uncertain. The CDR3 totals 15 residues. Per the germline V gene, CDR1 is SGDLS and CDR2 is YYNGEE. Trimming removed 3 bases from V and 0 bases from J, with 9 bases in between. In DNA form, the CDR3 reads TGTGCCAGCAGCGGCTACCCTTCAACTAATGAAAAACTGTTTTTT. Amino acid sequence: CASSGYPSTNEKLFF. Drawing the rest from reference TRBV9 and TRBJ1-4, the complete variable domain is DSGVTQTPKHLITATGQRVTLRCSPRSGDLSVYWYQQSLDQGLQFLIQYYNGEERAKGNILERFSAQQFPDLHSELNLSSLELGDSALYFCASSGYPSTNEKLFFGSGTQLSVL.

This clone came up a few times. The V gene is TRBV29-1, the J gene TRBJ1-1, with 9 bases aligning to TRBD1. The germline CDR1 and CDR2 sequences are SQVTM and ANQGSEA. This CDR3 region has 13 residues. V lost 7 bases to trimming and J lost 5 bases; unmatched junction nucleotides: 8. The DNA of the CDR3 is TGCAGCGCTGGGACAGGGAGGGGGACTGAAGCTTTCTTT. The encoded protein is CSAGTGRGTEAFF.

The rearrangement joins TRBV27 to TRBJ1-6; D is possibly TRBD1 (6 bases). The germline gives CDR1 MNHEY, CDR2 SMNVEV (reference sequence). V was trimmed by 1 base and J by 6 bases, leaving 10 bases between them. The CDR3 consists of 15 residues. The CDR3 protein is CASSLFARGNSPLHF. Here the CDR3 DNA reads TGTGCCAGCAGTTTATTCGCCAGGGGTAATTCACCCCTCCACTTT.

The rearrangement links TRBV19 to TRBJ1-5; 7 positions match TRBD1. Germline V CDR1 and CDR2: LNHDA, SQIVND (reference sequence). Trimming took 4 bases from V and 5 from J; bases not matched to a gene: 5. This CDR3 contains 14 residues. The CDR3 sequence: CASSTQGGHQPQHF. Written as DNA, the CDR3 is TGTGCCAGTAGTACCCAGGGGGGTCATCAGCCCCAGCATTTT.

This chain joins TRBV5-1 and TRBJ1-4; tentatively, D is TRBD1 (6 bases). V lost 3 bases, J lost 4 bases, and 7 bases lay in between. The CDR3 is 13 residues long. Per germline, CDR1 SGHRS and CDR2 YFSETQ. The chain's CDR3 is CASSSDSNEKLFF. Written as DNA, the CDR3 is TGCGCCAGCAGCTCGGACAGTAATGAAAAACTGTTTTTT.

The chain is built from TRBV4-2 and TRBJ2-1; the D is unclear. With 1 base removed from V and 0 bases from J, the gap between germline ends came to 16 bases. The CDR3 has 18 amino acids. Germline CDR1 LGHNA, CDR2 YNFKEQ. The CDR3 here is CASSQVPSRISSYNEQFF. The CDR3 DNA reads TGTGCCAGCAGCCAAGTACCAAGTCGAATCAGCTCCTACAATGAGCAGTTCTTC.

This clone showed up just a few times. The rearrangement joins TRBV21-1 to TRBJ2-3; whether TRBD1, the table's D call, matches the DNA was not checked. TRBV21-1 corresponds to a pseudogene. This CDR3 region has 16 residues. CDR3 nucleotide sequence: TGTGCCAGCAGCAAAGATTCAGGGGGCAATGGAGATACGCAGTATTTT. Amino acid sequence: CASSKDSGGNGDTQYF.

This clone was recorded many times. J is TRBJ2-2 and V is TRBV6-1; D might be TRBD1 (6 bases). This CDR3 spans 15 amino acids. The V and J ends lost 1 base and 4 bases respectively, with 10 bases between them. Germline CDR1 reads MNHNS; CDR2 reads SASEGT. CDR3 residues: CASSEGGPGTGELFF. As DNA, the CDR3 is TGTGCCAGCAGTGAAGGGGGGCCTGGCACCGGGGAGCTGTTTTTT.